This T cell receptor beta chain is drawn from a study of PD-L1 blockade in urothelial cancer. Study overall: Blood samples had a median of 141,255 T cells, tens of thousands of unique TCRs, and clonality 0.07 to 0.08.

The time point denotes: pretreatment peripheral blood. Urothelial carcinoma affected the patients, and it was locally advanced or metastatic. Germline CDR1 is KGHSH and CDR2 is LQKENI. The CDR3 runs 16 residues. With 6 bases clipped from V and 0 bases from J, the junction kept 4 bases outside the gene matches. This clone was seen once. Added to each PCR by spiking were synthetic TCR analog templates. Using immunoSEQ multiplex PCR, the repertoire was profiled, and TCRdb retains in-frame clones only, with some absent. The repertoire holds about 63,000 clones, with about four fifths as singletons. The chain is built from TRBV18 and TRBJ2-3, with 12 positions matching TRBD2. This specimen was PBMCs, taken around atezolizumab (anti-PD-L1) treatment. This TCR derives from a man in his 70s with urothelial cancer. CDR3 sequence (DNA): TGTGCCAGCTCGGTGACTAGCGGGGGAAGCACAGATACGCAGTATTTT. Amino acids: CASSVTSGGSTDTQYF.